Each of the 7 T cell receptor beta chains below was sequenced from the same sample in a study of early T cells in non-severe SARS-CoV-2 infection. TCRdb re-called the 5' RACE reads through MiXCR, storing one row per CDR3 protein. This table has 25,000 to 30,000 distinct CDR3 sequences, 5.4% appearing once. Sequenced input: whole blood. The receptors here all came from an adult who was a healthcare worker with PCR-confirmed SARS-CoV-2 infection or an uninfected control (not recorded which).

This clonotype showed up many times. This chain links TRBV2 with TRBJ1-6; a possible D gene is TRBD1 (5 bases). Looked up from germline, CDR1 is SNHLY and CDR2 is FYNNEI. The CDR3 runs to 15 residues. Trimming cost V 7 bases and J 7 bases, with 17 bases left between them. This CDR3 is CASTIGQGRNSPLHF. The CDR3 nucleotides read TGTGCCAGCACCATAGGGCAGGGACGAAATTCACCCCTCCACTTT. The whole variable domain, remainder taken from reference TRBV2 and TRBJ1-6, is EPEVTQTPSHQVTQMGQEVILRCVPISNHLYFYWYRQILGQKVEFLVSFYNNEISEKSEIFDDQFSVERPDGSNFTLKIRSTKLEDSAMYFCASTIGQGRNSPLHFGNGTRLTVT.

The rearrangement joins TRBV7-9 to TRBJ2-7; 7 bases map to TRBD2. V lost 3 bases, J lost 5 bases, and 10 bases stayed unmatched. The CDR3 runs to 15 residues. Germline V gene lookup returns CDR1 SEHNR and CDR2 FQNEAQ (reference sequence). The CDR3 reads CASSLSSRGVNEQYF. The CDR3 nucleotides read TGTGCCAGCAGCTTGTCTAGCCGGGGGGTAAACGAGCAGTACTTC.

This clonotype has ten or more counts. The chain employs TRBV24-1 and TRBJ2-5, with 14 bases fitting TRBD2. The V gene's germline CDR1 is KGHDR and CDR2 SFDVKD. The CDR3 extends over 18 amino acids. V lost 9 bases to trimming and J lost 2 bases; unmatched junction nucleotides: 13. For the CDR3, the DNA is TGTGCCACCGTAACACCGGGACTAGCGGGGGCTACTCAAGAGACCCAGTACTTC. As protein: CATVTPGLAGATQETQYF.

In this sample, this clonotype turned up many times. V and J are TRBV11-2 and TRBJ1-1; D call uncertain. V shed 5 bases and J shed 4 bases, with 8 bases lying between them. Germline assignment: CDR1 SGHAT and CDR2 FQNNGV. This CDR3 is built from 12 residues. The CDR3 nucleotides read TGTGCCAGCAGCGACGAGGGCACTGAAGCTTTCTTT. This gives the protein CASSDEGTEAFF.

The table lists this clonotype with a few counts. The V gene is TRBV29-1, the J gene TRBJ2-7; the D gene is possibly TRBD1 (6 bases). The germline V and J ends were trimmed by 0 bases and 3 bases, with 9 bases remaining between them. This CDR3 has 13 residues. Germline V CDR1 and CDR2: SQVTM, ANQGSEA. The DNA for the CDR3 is TGCAGCGTTGAAGATGGACAGAGCTACGAGCAGTACTTC. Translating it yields CSVEDGQSYEQYF.

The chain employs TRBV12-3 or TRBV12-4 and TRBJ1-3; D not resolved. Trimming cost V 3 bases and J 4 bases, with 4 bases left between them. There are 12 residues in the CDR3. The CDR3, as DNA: TGTGCCAGCAGTTTGGGCGGAAACACCATATATTTT. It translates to CASSLGGNTIYF.

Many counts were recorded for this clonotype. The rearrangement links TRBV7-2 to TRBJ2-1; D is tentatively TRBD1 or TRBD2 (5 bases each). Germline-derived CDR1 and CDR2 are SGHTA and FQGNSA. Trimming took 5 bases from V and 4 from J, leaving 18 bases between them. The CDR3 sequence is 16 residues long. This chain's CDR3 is CASSLQSGPTYNEQFF. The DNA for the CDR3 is TGTGCCAGCAGCCTACAGTCGGGACCGACTTACAATGAGCAGTTCTTC.